This TCR beta chain was retrieved from a study of shared clonotypes between healthy human individuals. On the study more broadly: Each donor had three CD4 naive, three CD4 memory, two CD8 naive and one CD8 memory plate. Findings and caveats of the study: Represented diversity, genetic and exposure-history alike, was limited by few donors. Larger estimated richness was generally seen in naive subsets than in memory subsets.

As for this clone: Its antigen is unidentified.

V lost 0 bases and J lost 4; bases outside the gene matches: 11. CDR3 length: 18 amino acids. Per the germline V gene, CDR1 is SGHAT and CDR2 is FQNNGV. Generated by immunoSEQ multiplex PCR, the TCRdb table keeps only in-frame clones and is missing some. Seen here are over 850,000 clones, 75% to 85% observed once, and the top ten hold under 0.6%. The clonotype was recovered from a man between 18 and 35 years old in good health. Some clones in this sample may be carry-over from other donors' samples. The sample comprised memory CD4+ T cells from PBMCs. The sample's subset: CD45RA-negative fraction. The rearrangement links TRBV11-2 to TRBJ2-7; the match to TRBD2 covers 11 bases. In nucleotides, the CDR3 is TGTGCCAGCAGCTTAGATCGGGTAGCGGGAGGGCCGGCGTACGAGCAGTACTTC. This encodes CASSLDRVAGGPAYEQYF. The complete variable domain, with remaining parts taken from reference TRBV11-2 and TRBJ2-7, reads EAGVAQSPRYKIIEKRQSVAFWCNPISGHATLYWYQQILGQGPKLLIQFQNNGVVDDSQLPKDRFSAERLKGVDSTLKIQPAKLEDSAVYLCASSLDRVAGGPAYEQYFGPGTRLTVT.